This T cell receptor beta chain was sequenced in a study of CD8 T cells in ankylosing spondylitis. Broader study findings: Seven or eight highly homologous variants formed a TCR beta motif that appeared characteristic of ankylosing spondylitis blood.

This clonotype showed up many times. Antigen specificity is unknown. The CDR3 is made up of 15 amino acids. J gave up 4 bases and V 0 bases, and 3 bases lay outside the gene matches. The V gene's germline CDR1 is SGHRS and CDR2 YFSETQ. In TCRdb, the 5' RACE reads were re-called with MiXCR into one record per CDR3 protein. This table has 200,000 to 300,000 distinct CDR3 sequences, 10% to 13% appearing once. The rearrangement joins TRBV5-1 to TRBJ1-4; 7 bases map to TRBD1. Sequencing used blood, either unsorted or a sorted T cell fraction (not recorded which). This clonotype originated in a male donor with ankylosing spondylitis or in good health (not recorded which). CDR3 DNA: TGCGCCAGCAGCTTGGAGCAGGGGGATAATGAAAAACTGTTTTTT. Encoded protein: CASSLEQGDNEKLFF.